The clone carrying this T cell receptor beta chain was picked up many times. Its specificity is unknown. This specimen belongs to a study of T cells in Graves' hyperthyroidism and ophthalmopathy. Amplification targeted TCR beta CDR3 regions from RNA transcripts. The primer set for the first-round RT-PCR of the TCR CDR3 was HTBI. MiXCR was run by TCRdb on the multiplex PCR reads, yielding one entry per CDR3 protein. This sample has more than 300,000 distinct CDR3 sequences, with approximately 14% found just once. Regarding the study as a whole: Most thyroid clonotypes expanded above 0.001 appeared in blood too. Ophthalmopathy prediction by the model preceded onset by a median about 6.3 months.

Thyroid ultrasound, orbital computed tomography, clinical symptoms, and serum thyroxine and TRAb underpinned diagnoses. About 9.4 ml fresh peripheral blood yielded the PBMCs. This CDR3 spans 16 amino acids. V lost 6 bases and J lost 6; bases outside the gene matches: 8. Germline-derived CDR1 and CDR2 are DFQATT and SNEGSKA (reference sequence). The chain has TRBV20-1 and TRBJ2-1; TRBD2 matches 16 bases. The sample comprised blood. The sequence derives from a woman under 40 with Graves' hyperthyroidism. CDR3 bases: TGCAGTGCCTTGGGACTAGCGGGAGGGTACCTCAATGAGCAGTTCTTC. It encodes CSALGLAGGYLNEQFF.